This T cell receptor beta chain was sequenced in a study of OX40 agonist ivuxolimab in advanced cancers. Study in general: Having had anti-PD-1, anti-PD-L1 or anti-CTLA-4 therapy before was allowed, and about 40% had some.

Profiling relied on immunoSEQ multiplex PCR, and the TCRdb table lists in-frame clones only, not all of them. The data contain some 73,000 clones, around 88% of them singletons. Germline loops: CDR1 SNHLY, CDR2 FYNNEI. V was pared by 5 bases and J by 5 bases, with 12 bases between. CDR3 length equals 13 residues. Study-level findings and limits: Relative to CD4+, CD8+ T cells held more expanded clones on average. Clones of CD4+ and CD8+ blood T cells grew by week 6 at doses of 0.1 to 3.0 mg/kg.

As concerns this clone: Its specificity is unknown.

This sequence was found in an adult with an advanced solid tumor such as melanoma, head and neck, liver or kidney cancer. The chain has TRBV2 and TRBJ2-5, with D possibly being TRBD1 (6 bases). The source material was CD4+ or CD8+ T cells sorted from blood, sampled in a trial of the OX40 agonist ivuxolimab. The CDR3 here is CASSMDSRETQYF. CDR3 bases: TGTGCCAGCAGTATGGACAGTAGGGAGACCCAGTACTTC.